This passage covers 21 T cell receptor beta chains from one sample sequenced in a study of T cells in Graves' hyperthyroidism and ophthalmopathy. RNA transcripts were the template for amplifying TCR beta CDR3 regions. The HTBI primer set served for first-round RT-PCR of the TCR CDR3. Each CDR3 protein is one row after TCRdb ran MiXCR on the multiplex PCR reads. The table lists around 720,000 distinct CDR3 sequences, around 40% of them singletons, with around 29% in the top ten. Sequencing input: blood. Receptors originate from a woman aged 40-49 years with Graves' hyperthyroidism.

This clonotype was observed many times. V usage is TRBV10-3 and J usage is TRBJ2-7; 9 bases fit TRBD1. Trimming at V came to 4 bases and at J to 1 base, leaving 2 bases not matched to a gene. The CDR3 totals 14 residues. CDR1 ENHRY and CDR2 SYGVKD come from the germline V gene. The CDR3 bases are TGTGCCATCAGTGGAGGGACAGGGTCCTACGAGCAGTACTTC. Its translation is CAISGGTGSYEQYF.

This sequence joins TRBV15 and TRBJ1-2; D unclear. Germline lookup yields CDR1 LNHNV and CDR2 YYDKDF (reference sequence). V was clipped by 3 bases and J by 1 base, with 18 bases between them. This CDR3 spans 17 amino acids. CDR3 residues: CATSSNARPEDNYGYTF. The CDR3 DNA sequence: TGTGCCACCAGCAGTAATGCACGCCCCGAGGATAACTATGGCTACACCTTC.

CDR3 nucleotides: TGTGCCATCAGTACTATAGACAGGGGTACTAGCGGGGAGCTGTTTTTT. It encodes CAISTIDRGTSGELFF. The V call is TRBV10-3, the J call TRBJ2-2; 8 bases are shared with TRBD1. Germline values: CDR1 ENHRY, CDR2 SYGVKD. Trimming took 5 bases from V and 7 from J; bases not matched to a gene: 12. The CDR3 covers 16 residues.

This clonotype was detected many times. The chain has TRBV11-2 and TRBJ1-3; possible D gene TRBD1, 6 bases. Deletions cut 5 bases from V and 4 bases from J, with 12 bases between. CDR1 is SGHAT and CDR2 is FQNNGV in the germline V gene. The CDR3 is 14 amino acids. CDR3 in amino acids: CASSRGAGGNTIYF. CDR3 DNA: TGTGCCAGCAGCAGGGGGGCAGGGGGAAACACCATATATTTT.

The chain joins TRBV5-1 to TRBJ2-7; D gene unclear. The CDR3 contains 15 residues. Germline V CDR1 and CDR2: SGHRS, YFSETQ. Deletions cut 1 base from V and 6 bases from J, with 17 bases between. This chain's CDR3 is CASSLNVPNWREQYF. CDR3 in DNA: TGCGCCAGCAGCTTGAATGTGCCGAATTGGCGCGAGCAGTACTTC.

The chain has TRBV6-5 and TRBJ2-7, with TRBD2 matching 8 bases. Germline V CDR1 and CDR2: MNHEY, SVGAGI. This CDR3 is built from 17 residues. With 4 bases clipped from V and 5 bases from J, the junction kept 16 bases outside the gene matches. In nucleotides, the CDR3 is TGTGCCAGCAGTTCCCCCCGCAGGGTAGCGGGACCTGACGAGCAGTACTTC. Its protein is CASSSPRRVAGPDEQYF.

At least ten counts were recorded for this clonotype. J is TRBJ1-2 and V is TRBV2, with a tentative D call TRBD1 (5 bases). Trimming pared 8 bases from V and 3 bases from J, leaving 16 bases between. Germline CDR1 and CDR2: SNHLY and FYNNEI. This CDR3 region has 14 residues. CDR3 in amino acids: CASGAYMGDYGYTF. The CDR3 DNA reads TGTGCCAGCGGAGCGTATATGGGGGACTATGGCTACACCTTC.

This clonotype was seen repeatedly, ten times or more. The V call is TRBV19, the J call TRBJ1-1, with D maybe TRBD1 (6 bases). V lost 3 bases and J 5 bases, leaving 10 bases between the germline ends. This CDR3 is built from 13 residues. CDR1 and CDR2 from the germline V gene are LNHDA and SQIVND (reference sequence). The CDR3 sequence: CASSIQGRTEAFF. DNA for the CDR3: TGTGCCAGTAGTATCCAGGGGAGGACTGAAGCTTTCTTT.

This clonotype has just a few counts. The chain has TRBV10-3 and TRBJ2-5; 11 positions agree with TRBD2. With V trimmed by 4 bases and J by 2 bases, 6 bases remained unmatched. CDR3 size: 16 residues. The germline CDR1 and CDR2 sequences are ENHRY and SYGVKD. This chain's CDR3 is CAISAASGGQQETQYF. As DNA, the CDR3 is TGTGCCATCAGTGCGGCTAGCGGGGGGCAGCAAGAGACCCAGTACTTC.

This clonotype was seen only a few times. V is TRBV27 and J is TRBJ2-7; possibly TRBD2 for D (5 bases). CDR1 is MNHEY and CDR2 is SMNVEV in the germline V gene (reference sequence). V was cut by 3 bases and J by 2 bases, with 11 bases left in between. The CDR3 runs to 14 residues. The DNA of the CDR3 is TGTGCCAGCAGTTTCGGAGGACCAACCTACGAGCAGTACTTC. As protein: CASSFGGPTYEQYF.

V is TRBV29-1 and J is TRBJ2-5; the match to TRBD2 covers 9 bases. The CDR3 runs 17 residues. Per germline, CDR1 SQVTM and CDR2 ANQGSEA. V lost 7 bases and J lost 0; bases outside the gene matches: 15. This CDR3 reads CSAPLGFPSGNQETQYF. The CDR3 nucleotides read TGCAGCGCGCCTCTCGGCTTCCCTAGCGGGAACCAAGAGACCCAGTACTTC.

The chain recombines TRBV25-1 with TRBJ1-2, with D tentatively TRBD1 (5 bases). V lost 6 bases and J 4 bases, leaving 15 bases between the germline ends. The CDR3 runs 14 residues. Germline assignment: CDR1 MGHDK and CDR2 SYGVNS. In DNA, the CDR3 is TGTGCCAGCAGCCCAATTTGGGACCGCTATGGCTACACCTTC. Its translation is CASSPIWDRYGYTF.

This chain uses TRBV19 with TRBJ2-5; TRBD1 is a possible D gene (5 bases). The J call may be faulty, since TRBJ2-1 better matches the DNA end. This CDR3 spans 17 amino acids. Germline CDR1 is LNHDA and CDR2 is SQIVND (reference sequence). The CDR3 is CASSHQGQIRAYNEQFF. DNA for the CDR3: TGTGCCAGCAGCCACCAGGGCCAAATAAGGGCCTACAATGAGCAGTTCTTC.

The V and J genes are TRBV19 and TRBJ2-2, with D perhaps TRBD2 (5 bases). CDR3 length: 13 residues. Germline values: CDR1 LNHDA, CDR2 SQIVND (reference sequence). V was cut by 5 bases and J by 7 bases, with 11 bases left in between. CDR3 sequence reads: CASSPGFYGELFF. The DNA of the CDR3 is TGTGCCAGTAGTCCGGGGTTCTACGGGGAGCTGTTTTTT. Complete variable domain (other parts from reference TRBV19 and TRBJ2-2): DGGITQSPKYLFRKEGQNVTLSCEQNLNHDAMYWYRQDPGQGLRLIYYSQIVNDFQKGDIAEGYSVSREKKESFPLTVTSAQKNPTAFYLCASSPGFYGELFFGEGSRLTVL.

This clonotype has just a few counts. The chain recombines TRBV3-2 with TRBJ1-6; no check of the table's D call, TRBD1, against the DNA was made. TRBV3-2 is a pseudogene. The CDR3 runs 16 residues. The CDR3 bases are TGTGCCAGCAGCCAAGGCCCTGGGGGCATGGAATCACCCCTCCACTTT. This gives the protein CASSQGPGGMESPLHF.

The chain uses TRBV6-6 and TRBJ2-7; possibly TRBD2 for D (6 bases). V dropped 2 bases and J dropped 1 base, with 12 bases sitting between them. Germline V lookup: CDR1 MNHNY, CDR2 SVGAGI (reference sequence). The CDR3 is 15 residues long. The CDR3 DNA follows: TGTGCCAGCAGTTACGGGCGGGGCGGTTCCTACGAGCAGTACTTC. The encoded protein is CASSYGRGGSYEQYF.

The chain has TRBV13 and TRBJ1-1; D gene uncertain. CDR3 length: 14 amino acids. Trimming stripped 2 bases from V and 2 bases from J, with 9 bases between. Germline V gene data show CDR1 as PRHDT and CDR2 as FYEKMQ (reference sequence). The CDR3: CASSLWAPNTEAFF. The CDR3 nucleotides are TGTGCCAGCAGCTTATGGGCACCCAACACTGAAGCTTTCTTT.

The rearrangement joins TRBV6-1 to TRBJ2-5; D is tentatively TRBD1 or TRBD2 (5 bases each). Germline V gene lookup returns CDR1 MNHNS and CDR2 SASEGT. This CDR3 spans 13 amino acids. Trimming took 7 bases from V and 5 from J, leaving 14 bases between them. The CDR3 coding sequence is TGTGCCAGCACCACGGGACGGCCGGAGACCCAGTACTTC. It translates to CASTTGRPETQYF.

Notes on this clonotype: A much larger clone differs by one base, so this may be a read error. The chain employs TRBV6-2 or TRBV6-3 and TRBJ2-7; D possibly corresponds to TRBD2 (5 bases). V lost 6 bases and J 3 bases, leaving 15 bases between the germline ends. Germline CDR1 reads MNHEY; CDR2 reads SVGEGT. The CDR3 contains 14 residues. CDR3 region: CASSPWGASYEQYF. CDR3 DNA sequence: TGTGCCAGCAGCCCCTGGGGAGCCAGCTACGAGCAGTACTTC.

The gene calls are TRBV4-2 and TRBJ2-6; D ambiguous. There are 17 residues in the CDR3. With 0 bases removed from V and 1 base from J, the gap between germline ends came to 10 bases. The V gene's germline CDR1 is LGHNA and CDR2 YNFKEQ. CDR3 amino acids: CASSQDYWGSGANVLTF. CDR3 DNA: TGTGCCAGCAGCCAAGACTACTGGGGTTCTGGGGCCAACGTCCTGACTTTC.

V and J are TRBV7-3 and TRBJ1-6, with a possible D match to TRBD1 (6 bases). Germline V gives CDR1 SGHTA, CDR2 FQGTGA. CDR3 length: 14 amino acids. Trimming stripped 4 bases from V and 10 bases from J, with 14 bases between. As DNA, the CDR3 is TGTGCCAGCAGCTCCGGACAGCAACCCTCACCCCTCCACTTT. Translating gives CASSSGQQPSPLHF.